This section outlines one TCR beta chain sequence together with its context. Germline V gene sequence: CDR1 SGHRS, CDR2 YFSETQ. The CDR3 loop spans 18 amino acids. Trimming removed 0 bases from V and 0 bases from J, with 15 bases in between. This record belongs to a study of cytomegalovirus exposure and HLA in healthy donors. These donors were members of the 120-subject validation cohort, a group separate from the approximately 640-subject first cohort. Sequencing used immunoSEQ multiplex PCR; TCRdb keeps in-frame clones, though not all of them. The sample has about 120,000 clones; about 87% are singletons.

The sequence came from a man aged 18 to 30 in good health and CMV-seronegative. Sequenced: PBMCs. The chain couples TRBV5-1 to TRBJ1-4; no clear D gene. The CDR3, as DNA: TGCGCCAGCAGCTTGGAAGAGCAGGCGCTTGCAACTAATGAAAAACTGTTTTTT. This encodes CASSLEEQALATNEKLFF.